The 28 T cell receptor beta chains reported below all come from one sample, sequenced in a study of OX40 agonist ivuxolimab in advanced cancers. TCRdb's table, derived via immunoSEQ multiplex PCR, lists solely in-frame clones and lacks some. The sample has about 77,000 clones; around 90% are singletons. Material: CD4+ or CD8+ T cells sorted from blood, obtained in a trial of the OX40 agonist ivuxolimab. The receptor source for this set is an adult with an advanced solid tumor such as melanoma, head and neck, liver or kidney cancer.

The CDR3, as DNA: TGTGCCAGCTCACCACGGCCCCGGGGAGGGGCGAACACCGGGGAGCTGTTTTTT. This gives the protein CASSPRPRGGANTGELFF. The rearrangement joins TRBV18 to TRBJ2-2, with TRBD2 matching over 7 bases. Germline V gives CDR1 KGHSH, CDR2 LQKENI. CDR3 length: 18 residues. The junction had 8 bases not matched to a gene; V was cut back by 1 base and J by 0 bases.

The rearrangement uses TRBV15 and TRBJ1-3; D uncertain. Germline V lookup: CDR1 LNHNV, CDR2 YYDKDF (reference sequence). Between the trimmed V and J ends, which lost 0 bases and 0 bases, there was a span of 9 bases. The CDR3 extends over 16 amino acids. The CDR3 is CATSRDLRSSGNTIYF. The CDR3 DNA reads as TGTGCCACCAGCAGAGATCTAAGGAGCTCTGGAAACACCATATATTTT.

This clone has only one observation. The chain recombines TRBV7-3 with TRBJ2-2; the match to TRBD2 covers 11 bases. Germline lookup yields CDR1 SGHTA and CDR2 FQGTGA. This CDR3 comprises 16 residues. After removal of 5 bases from V and 4 bases from J, the junction contained 6 bases not matched to a gene. The CDR3 coding sequence is TGTGCCAGCAGCGTCGGACTAGCGGGCACCACCGGGGAGCTGTTTTTT. This encodes CASSVGLAGTTGELFF. Drawing the rest from reference TRBV7-3 and TRBJ2-2, the complete variable domain is GAGVSQTPSNKVTEKGKYVELRCDPISGHTALYWYRQSLGQGPEFLIYFQGTGAADDSGLPNDRFFAVRPEGSVSTLKIQRTERGDSAVYLCASSVGLAGTTGELFFGEGSRLTVL.

The V call is TRBV10-3, the J call TRBJ1-1; 8 bases fit TRBD1. V lost 7 bases, J lost 4 bases, and 5 bases stayed unmatched. The germline CDR1 and CDR2 sequences are ENHRY and SYGVKD. This CDR3 spans 13 amino acids. CDR3 amino acids: CAITKDRGTEAFF. Here the CDR3 DNA reads TGTGCCATCACGAAAGACAGGGGCACTGAAGCTTTCTTT.

The rearrangement links TRBV29-1 to TRBJ1-4; TRBD1 is a possible D gene (6 bases). The germline V gene has CDR1 SQVTM and CDR2 ANQGSEA. This CDR3 has 14 residues. Trimming took off 4 bases at V and 4 bases at J, with 13 bases between the two ends. CDR3 protein: CSVVAAGVNEKLFF. The CDR3 DNA is TGCAGCGTTGTGGCGGCAGGGGTTAATGAAAAACTGTTTTTT.

The rearrangement uses TRBV19 and TRBJ2-5, with 8 bases that match TRBD2. Trimming at V came to 6 bases and at J to 5 bases, leaving 14 bases not matched to a gene. The CDR3 runs to 16 residues. Germline assignment: CDR1 LNHDA and CDR2 SQIVND (reference sequence). The CDR3 DNA reads as TGTGCCAGTAGCCTGGGATCGGGAGGGGGTCGTGAGACCCAGTACTTC. Protein sequence: CASSLGSGGGRETQYF. The full variable domain, in which reference TRBV19 and TRBJ2-5 provide the parts outside the CDR3, is DGGITQSPKYLFRKEGQNVTLSCEQNLNHDAMYWYRQDPGQGLRLIYYSQIVNDFQKGDIAEGYSVSREKKESFPLTVTSAQKNPTAFYLCASSLGSGGGRETQYFGPGTRLLVL.

This clone appeared a single time. The V call is TRBV30, the J call TRBJ2-7, with TRBD1 identical over 7 bases. The germline CDR1 and CDR2 sequences are GTSNPN and SVGIG (reference sequence). The junction had 2 bases not matched to a gene; V was cut back by 5 bases and J by 4 bases. CDR3 length equals 11 residues. CDR3 DNA: TGTGCCTGGGCAGGGGGTTACGAGCAGTACTTC. This sequence encodes CAWAGGYEQYF.

The chain joins TRBV10-3 to TRBJ2-7, with TRBD1 matching 7 bases. The V and J ends lost 11 bases and 6 bases, in that order; junction bases with no gene match: 10. The length of the CDR3 is 12 residues. Germline V gene sequence: CDR1 ENHRY, CDR2 SYGVKD. The CDR3 sequence: CAARDSGTEQYF. For the CDR3, the DNA is TGTGCCGCCCGGGACAGCGGTACCGAGCAGTACTTC.

This clone is a singleton in its sample. The chain recombines TRBV2 with TRBJ2-5; D may be TRBD2 (5 bases). Germline values: CDR1 SNHLY, CDR2 FYNNEI. This CDR3 has 12 residues. With 4 bases removed from V and 5 bases from J, the gap between germline ends came to 8 bases. Here the CDR3 DNA reads TGTGCCAGCAGTGCGGGGTGGGAGACCCAGTACTTC. Residues: CASSAGWETQYF. The full variable domain, its missing parts supplied by reference TRBV2 and TRBJ2-5, is EPEVTQTPSHQVTQMGQEVILRCVPISNHLYFYWYRQILGQKVEFLVSFYNNEISEKSEIFDDQFSVERPDGSNFTLKIRSTKLEDSAMYFCASSAGWETQYFGPGTRLLVL.

This clone came up once. The chain joins TRBV5-1 to TRBJ2-7, with D unclear. V lost 0 bases to trimming and J lost 3 bases, with 10 bases between them. CDR1 and CDR2 (germline): SGHRS, YFSETQ. The CDR3 is made up of 14 amino acids. CDR3 bases: TGCGCCAGCAGCTTGGACGGAGCCATCTACGAGCAGTACTTC. Its protein product is CASSLDGAIYEQYF.

The genes are TRBV7-3 and TRBJ2-3, with TRBD1 matching 8 bases. Trimming took 5 bases from V and 4 from J; bases not matched to a gene: 14. The CDR3 runs 17 residues. Germline V gives CDR1 SGHTA, CDR2 FQGTGA. Here the CDR3 DNA reads TGTGCCAGCAGCCGTGGGGGAGGACAGGGCGGTTCAGATACGCAGTATTTT. As protein: CASSRGGGQGGSDTQYF.

The chain uses TRBV27 and TRBJ1-6, with TRBD1 as a possible D gene (5 bases). CDR1 and CDR2 from the germline V gene are MNHEY and SMNVEV (reference sequence). The CDR3 is 17 amino acids. Trimming pared 2 bases from V and 2 bases from J, leaving 13 bases between. The CDR3 region has the DNA TGTGCCAGCAGTTTAGTTGGGGGAAGGACCTATAATTCACCCCTCCACTTT. Its protein is CASSLVGGRTYNSPLHF.

This clone was found once. The chain recombines TRBV11-3 with TRBJ2-1, with unresolved D. CDR3 size: 11 residues. Germline assignment: CDR1 SGHNT and CDR2 YENEEA. The V end was cut by 5 bases, the J end by 9 bases, with 8 bases between. The CDR3 nucleotides are TGTGCCAGCAGCAGTGGGCGTGAGCAGTTCTTC. This codes for CASSSGREQFF.

This chain joins TRBV11-2 and TRBJ2-2, with 7 bases that match TRBD2. The CDR3 runs to 16 residues. The germline V gene has CDR1 SGHAT and CDR2 FQNNGV. After removal of 2 bases from V and 0 bases from J, the junction contained 3 bases not matched to a gene. The CDR3 DNA sequence: TGTGCCAGCAGCTTAATAAGCGGGACGAACACCGGGGAGCTGTTTTTT. The encoded protein is CASSLISGTNTGELFF.

The CDR3 reads CAISESGGRDQPQHF. CDR3 bases: TGTGCCATCAGTGAGTCTGGGGGGCGGGATCAGCCCCAGCATTTT. The chain employs TRBV10-3 and TRBJ1-5; D perhaps matches TRBD1 (6 bases). Trimming cost V 0 bases and J 5 bases, with 11 bases left between them. Germline V gene data show CDR1 as ENHRY and CDR2 as SYGVKD. The CDR3 consists of 15 residues.

The DNA of the CDR3 is TGTGCCACCAGCAGAGATAGAGGGACTGAAGCTTTCTTT. Translated: CATSRDRGTEAFF. This sequence joins TRBV15 and TRBJ1-1; D call uncertain. Germline CDR1 reads LNHNV; CDR2 reads YYDKDF (reference sequence). This CDR3 spans 13 amino acids. Between the trimmed V and J ends, which lost 0 bases and 5 bases, there was a span of 7 bases.

This sequence joins TRBV27 and TRBJ2-4, with D perhaps TRBD1 or TRBD2 (5 bases each). The germline gives CDR1 MNHEY, CDR2 SMNVEV (reference sequence). The CDR3 runs 16 residues. V lost 4 bases, J lost 6 bases, and 19 bases lay in between. CDR3 amino acids: CASSSLGRLEGNIQYF. The DNA for the CDR3 is TGTGCCAGCAGTTCACTGGGACGGTTAGAGGGAAACATTCAGTACTTC.

CDR3 nucleotide sequence: TGTGCCAGCAGTTTAGGCGGGTTCGCTGAAGCTTTCTTT. It translates to CASSLGGFAEAFF. The V and J genes are TRBV27 and TRBJ1-1; D unresolved. Per the germline V gene, CDR1 is MNHEY and CDR2 is SMNVEV (reference sequence). V shed 2 bases and J shed 6 bases, with 10 bases lying between them. This CDR3 has 13 amino acids.

This clone was seen once. This chain uses TRBV7-3 with TRBJ2-3, with TRBD1 identical over 7 bases. The length of the CDR3 is 13 residues. Trimming cost V 5 bases and J 4 bases; bases outside gene matches: 3. Germline CDR1 and CDR2: SGHTA and FQGTGA. CDR3 sequence: CASSPTGADTQYF. The CDR3 nucleotides read TGTGCCAGCAGCCCAACAGGGGCAGATACGCAGTATTTT.

The chain has TRBV18 and TRBJ1-1; D is perhaps TRBD1 (6 bases). CDR3 size: 14 residues. Germline CDR1 reads KGHSH; CDR2 reads LQKENI. Deletions cut 0 bases from V and 9 bases from J, with 14 bases between. CDR3 nucleotide sequence: TGTGCCAGCTCACCACCCGGGACACCTAGACAAGCTTTCTTT. This sequence encodes CASSPPGTPRQAFF.

This sequence joins TRBV6-1 and TRBJ1-1; D possibly corresponds to TRBD1 (5 bases). The germline V gene has CDR1 MNHNS and CDR2 SASEGT. The V gene lost 6 bases and the J gene lost 1 base, with 12 bases spanning the gap. This CDR3 is 14 amino acids long. CDR3 coding DNA: TGTGCCAGCAGCCCCTCCGGGGGGAACACTGAAGCTTTCTTT. Translation gives CASSPSGGNTEAFF.

The CDR3 coding sequence is TGTGCCACCAGCAGAGTACAGGGGACTACCTATGGCTACACCTTC. Protein sequence: CATSRVQGTTYGYTF. The chain carries TRBV15 and TRBJ1-2; 7 bases match TRBD1. Trimming removed 1 base from V and 4 bases from J; junction bases left unmatched: 6. Germline lookup yields CDR1 LNHNV and CDR2 YYDKDF (reference sequence). CDR3 length equals 15 residues.

This chain connects TRBV25-1 to TRBJ1-2, with no clear D. V was cut by 0 bases and J by 6 bases, with 11 bases left in between. The length of the CDR3 is 14 residues. Germline assignment: CDR1 MGHDK and CDR2 SYGVNS. CDR3 loop: CASSEYDKTDGYTF. The CDR3 nucleotides are TGTGCCAGCAGTGAATATGATAAGACGGATGGCTACACCTTC.

The CDR3 spells CASSQDDRGLTEAFF. DNA for the CDR3: TGTGCCAGCAGCCAAGATGACAGGGGGCTCACTGAAGCTTTCTTT. The chain employs TRBV4-2 and TRBJ1-1; 10 nucleotides align to TRBD1. The J segment lost 4 bases and the V segment lost 0 bases, leaving 2 bases of the junction unmatched. The CDR3 is 15 amino acids. The germline V gene encodes CDR1 LGHNA and CDR2 YNFKEQ.

V usage is TRBV28 and J usage is TRBJ2-3; TRBD1 or TRBD2 may be the D gene (6 bases each). V was pared by 5 bases and J by 2 bases, with 11 bases between. The length of the CDR3 is 14 residues. Germline-derived CDR1 and CDR2 are MDHEN and SYDVKM. The CDR3 coding sequence is TGTGCCAGCAGTGAAGGGGGGTCCACAGATACGCAGTATTTT. Translated, it gives CASSEGGSTDTQYF.

The chain combines TRBV10-2 with TRBJ1-1; tentatively, D is TRBD1 (5 bases). Germline lookup yields CDR1 WSHSY and CDR2 SAAADI. This CDR3 comprises 13 residues. The V end was cut by 3 bases, the J end by 7 bases, with 12 bases between. The CDR3 sequence: CASSDGQGIEAFF. As DNA, the CDR3 is TGCGCCAGCAGTGATGGGCAGGGCATTGAAGCTTTCTTT.

This sequence joins TRBV30 and TRBJ1-5; D remains ambiguous. The germline gives CDR1 GTSNPN, CDR2 SVGIG (reference sequence). Deletions cut 3 bases from V and 2 bases from J, with 8 bases between. The CDR3 length is 13 residues. The CDR3 bases are TGTGCCTGGAGGGAGCGGGGCAATCAGCCCCAGCATTTT. It specifies CAWRERGNQPQHF.

The chain recombines TRBV19 with TRBJ1-1; D uncertain. Germline lookup yields CDR1 LNHDA and CDR2 SQIVND (reference sequence). The CDR3 runs 14 residues. The V gene lost 4 bases and the J gene lost 1 base, with 10 bases spanning the gap. The DNA of the CDR3 is TGTGCCAGTAGTACCCGGGAGTCGAACACTGAAGCTTTCTTT. Translated, it gives CASSTRESNTEAFF.